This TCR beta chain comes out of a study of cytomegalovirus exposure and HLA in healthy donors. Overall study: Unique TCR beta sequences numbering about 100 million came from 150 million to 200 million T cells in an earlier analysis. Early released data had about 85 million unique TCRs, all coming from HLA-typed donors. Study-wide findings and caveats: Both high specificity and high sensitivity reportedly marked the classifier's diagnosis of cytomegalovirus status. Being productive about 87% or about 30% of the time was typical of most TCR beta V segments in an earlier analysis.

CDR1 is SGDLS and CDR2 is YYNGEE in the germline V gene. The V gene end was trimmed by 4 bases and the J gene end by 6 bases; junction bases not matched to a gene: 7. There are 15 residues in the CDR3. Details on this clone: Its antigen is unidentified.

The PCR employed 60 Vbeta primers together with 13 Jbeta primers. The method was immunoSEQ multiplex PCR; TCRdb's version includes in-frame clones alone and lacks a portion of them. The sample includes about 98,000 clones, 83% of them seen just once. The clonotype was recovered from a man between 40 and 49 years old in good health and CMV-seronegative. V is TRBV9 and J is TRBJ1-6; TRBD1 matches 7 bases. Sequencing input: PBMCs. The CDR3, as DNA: TGTGCCAGCAGCTCACGACAGGGAGGTAATTCACCCCTCCACTTT. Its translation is CASSSRQGGNSPLHF.